This T cell receptor beta chain was identified in a study of shared clonotypes between healthy human individuals (dated by TCRdb to 2020 to 2022). As for the study more broadly: The cohort comprised a couple of women and a few men aged 18 to 49 years. For each donor, three plates each were used for CD4 naive and CD4 memory, two plates were used for CD8 naive, and one plate was used for CD8 memory. To estimate repertoire size and how much clonotype sharing occurs between individuals, the study deeply sequenced the blood TCR repertoires of five healthy adults. To increase sequencing depth and limit assay-specific biases, TCR repertoire library preparation and sequencing were carried out by different laboratories using diverse techniques. Per donor, leukapheresis produced somewhere between about 0.94 and 9 billion PBMCs.

Healthy HIV-negative adults with no recently reported acute infections or vaccinations were included as donors. Every donor was a Caucasian adult living in Nashville, Tennessee, USA. Magnetic negative selection was used to enrich CD4+ T cells, after which naive cells were positively selected on CD45RA and the negative fraction became the memory subset. After blood collection by leukapheresis, PBMCs were isolated using Ficoll-Histopaque density gradient centrifugation and then cryopreserved in the vapor phase of liquid nitrogen. Purity and quantity of every magnetically sorted T cell population were checked by analytical flow cytometry. From each sorted fraction, genomic DNA was isolated and quantified by UV absorbance on a Nanodrop 2000c. Study-level results and caveats: Naive subsets generally had larger estimated clonotype richness than memory subsets. The small number of donors limited the genetic and exposure-history diversity represented. Rarefaction of sorted-subset datasets indicated incomplete sequencing despite the large sequencing depth. Sampling was restricted to blood, and TCR repertoires in tissues likely differ from the TCR repertoires found in blood. Pairwise subsampling led to the expectation that sequencing depth would affect the degree of clonotype sharing among donors. Across a handful of donors, roughly 5.1% of naive CD4, 3% to 3.5% of naive CD8, roughly 2.2% of memory CD4, and around 0.4% of memory CD8 clonotypes were shared. Compared with non-shared clonotypes, the clonotypes found in all four sorted-subset donors had higher generation probabilities.

The CDR3 runs 15 residues from the cysteine to the phenylalanine. The DNA shown is the 45-base CDR3, in frame from base 1. The germline V gene gives CDR1 as MDHEN and CDR2 as SYDVKM. V loses 5 bases, J loses 5 bases, and the germline ends lie 18 bases apart. Regarding this clone: It has no known antigen specificity. Base qualities are not provided; no much larger clone lies one nucleotide away.

Using the deep immunoSEQ assay, multiplex PCR amplified TCR CDR3 regions from genomic DNA. Extracted genomic DNA from each cell subset was distributed evenly across all wells of several immunoSEQ 96-well plates, and each plate was treated as a replicate. For sorted subsets, 200 to 250 ng genomic DNA, equal to about 30,000 T cell genomes, was loaded into each replicate PCR. Purified libraries were quantified with a Qubit 3.0 fluorometer, sized on a Bioanalyzer 2100, and re-quantified with the KAPA Library Quantification kit. A separate single-read 150-cycle Illumina NextSeq 550 flow cell was used to sequence each immunoSEQ 96-well plate. As for how the authors treated the data: Because only junctional sequences without quality scores were contained in the immunoSEQ output, filtering matching that applied to full-length reads could not be performed. To assign V/J genes and CDR3, sequences were annotated using PyIR, a Python wrapper for IgBLAST v1.9, with IMGT germline references. Reads were filtered out if the reads had weak V/J assignments (E-value above 1e-6), no CDR3, stop codons, out-of-frame junctions, or ambiguous translated residues. V3J clonotypes were defined as sequences sharing the same inferred V gene, J gene, and CDR3 amino acid sequence. Percentage overlap between repertoires was computed as shared unique clonotypes divided by the size of the smaller repertoire. Three approaches were used to assess repertoire richness: RTK rarefaction, the Chao1 estimator, and Recon v2.1 estimates of unobserved clonotypes. OLGA was used to compute generation probabilities for all TCRbeta clonotypes that the gDNA method yielded from a handful of donors. As stored in TCRdb, this immuneACCESS dataset retains in-frame rearrangements with V and J assigned. A fraction of the clones does not appear; measured against another copy, unresolved V genes explain less than half of the discrepancy, and the remainder lacks a known reason. From that table come the V and J calls and clone size; the DNA was used to work out D and trimming. The sample includes around 2.3 million clones, with around 95% observed a single time. The top ten hold 0.1% to 0.15% of the sample.

Input material: naive CD4+ T cells sorted from blood. The cell subset or site label corresponds to: CD45RA+ positively selected. This TCR was sampled from a man aged 18 to 29 in good health. Recombination connected TRBV28 to TRBJ1-1; tentative D gene TRBD1, with 6 bases matching. The DNA reads TGTGCCAGCAGTACCTCGGGGGCACCCGGGACTGAAGCTTTCTTT. Translated, this gives CASSTSGAPGTEAFF.